This T cell receptor beta chain was retrieved from a study of blood T cell repertoires in COVID-19. The CDR3 length is 16 residues. V lost 0 bases to trimming and J lost 10 bases; unmatched junction nucleotides: 8. Per the germline V gene, CDR1 is MGHRA and CDR2 is YSYEKL. Only in-frame clones appear in the TCRdb table, and some are missing; sequencing was by immunoSEQ multiplex PCR. This repertoire shows nearly 200,000 clones, 85% found once; its top ten account for 0.95%. The TCR originated in a man aged 55 to 70 with COVID-19, enrolled during active disease. What was sequenced was peripheral blood. This rearrangement joins TRBV4-1 to TRBJ1-6; 8 bases agree with TRBD1. CDR3 nucleotides: TGCGCCAGCAGCCAAGATGGCAGGGGGCGCGGGTCACCCCTCCACTTT. Its protein is CASSQDGRGRGSPLHF.